This is a list of T cell receptor beta chains from one sample in a study of blood T cell repertoires in COVID-19. Here immunoSEQ multiplex PCR was the method, and the copy in TCRdb shows in-frame clones only, minus some. Here the sample spans approximately 150,000 clones, around 90% being singletons. The sample consisted of peripheral blood. These receptors all stem from an older woman who had recovered from COVID-19. Each CDR3 is given with its conserved first and last residue. A D gene is named only where the DNA matches it firmly. Clone size, where shown, is once, few, many, or a class for clones that have expanded.

d_call	clone_size	j_call	v_call	cdr3_nt	cdr3_aa
.	.	TRBJ2-5	TRBV3-1/TRBV3-2	TGTGCCAGCAGCTTTTTCGCAGGGGAGACCCAGTACTTC	CASSFFAGETQYF
.	.	TRBJ2-2	TRBV18	TGTGCCAGCTCACCCGATCGAGTCACCGGGGAGCTGTTTTTT	CASSPDRVTGELFF
.	once	TRBJ2-1	TRBV27	TGTGCCAGCAGTTCTCCGGGGGGCCGGGTAGGTGAGCAGTTCTTC	CASSSPGGRVGEQFF
.	few	TRBJ1-4	TRBV5-1	TGCGCCAGCAGCTTGCCCGGTTCCCATGAAAAACTGTTTTTT	CASSLPGSHEKLFF
.	once	TRBJ2-3	TRBV30	TGTGCCTGGAGTGGGGGGGGCCGAGGTACGCAGTATTTT	CAWSGGGRGTQYF
.	once	TRBJ2-1	TRBV7-3	TGTGCCAGCAGCTTGGACAGTTACAATGAGCAGTTCTTC	CASSLDSYNEQFF
.	.	TRBJ1-5	TRBV6-1	TGTGCCAGCAGTGAATGGGGGGGGTCCAATCAGCCCCAGCATTTT	CASSEWGGSNQPQHF
TRBD2	.	TRBJ2-7	TRBV7-2	TGTGCCAGCAGCTCCCGAGGACTAGCGTCCTACGAGCAGTACTTC	CASSSRGLASYEQYF
.	.	TRBJ2-1	TRBV15	TGTGCCACCAGCAGAGTTGGCGGGAACTCCTACAATGAGCAGTTCTTC	CATSRVGGNSYNEQFF
.	.	TRBJ2-7	TRBV2	TGTGCCAGCATGGAGGGGGCAAGCGAGCAGTACTTC	CASMEGASEQYF
.	.	TRBJ1-5	TRBV5-5	TGTGCCAGCAGCTCGGAGTTGGCAGATCAGCCCCAGCATTTT	CASSSELADQPQHF
.	.	TRBJ1-2	TRBV18	TGTGCCAGCTCACCCGGACACATCTATGGAGGGTACACCTTC	CASSPGHIYGGYTF
TRBD1	.	TRBJ1-2	TRBV3-1/TRBV3-2	TGTGCCAGCTATGTGGCAGGGGGTGGCTACACCTTC	CASYVAGGGYTF
TRBD2	.	TRBJ2-7	TRBV28	TGTGCCAGCAGTCAACTAGCGGGGGCCTTCGAGCAGTACTTC	CASSQLAGAFEQYF
TRBD2	.	TRBJ2-1	TRBV5-1	TGCGCCAGCAGCCAACTAGCGGGGGGTACGAATGAGCAGTTCTTC	CASSQLAGGTNEQFF
TRBD2	.	TRBJ2-1	TRBV5-1	TGCGCCAGCAGTTCCCTGGCTAGCGGGGGGCCCCACAATGAGCAGTTCTTC	CASSSLASGGPHNEQFF
TRBD1	.	TRBJ1-1	TRBV7-3	TGTGCCAGCAGCCCAAATCCGACAGGGGCTCTGAACACTGAAGCTTTCTTT	CASSPNPTGALNTEAFF
.	.	TRBJ2-3	TRBV7-3	TGTGCCAGCAGCAGGGGCCAGAACCCAGATACGCAGTATTTT	CASSRGQNPDTQYF
.	.	TRBJ1-1	TRBV19	TGTGCCAGTAAGAACAACCTTTACACTGAAGCTTTCTTT	CASKNNLYTEAFF
TRBD1	once	TRBJ1-2	TRBV18	TGTGCCAGCTCACAAAACCGGGACAGGGTCTATGGCTACACCTTC	CASSQNRDRVYGYTF
TRBD2	.	TRBJ2-7	TRBV24-1	TGTGCCACCAGTGCCCGCGCCGGGACTAGCGGAGACGGCTACGAGCAGTACTTC	CATSARAGTSGDGYEQYF
.	.	TRBJ2-2	TRBV2	TGTGCCAGCACGGAGCAGGGATTATTCGGCGGGGAGCTGTTTTTT	CASTEQGLFGGELFF
.	.	TRBJ2-3	TRBV18	TGTGCCAGCTCACTTACGGAGAGCACAGATACGCAGTATTTT	CASSLTESTDTQYF
.	.	TRBJ2-5	TRBV3-1/TRBV3-2	TGTGCCAGCAGCCAAGCCCAGGGCCAAGAGACCCAGTACTTC	CASSQAQGQETQYF
TRBD2	.	TRBJ2-3	TRBV24-1	TGTGCCACCAGTGACGGGGGGACCCCCCCAGATACGCAGTATTTT	CATSDGGTPPDTQYF
.	once	TRBJ1-4	TRBV5-1	TGCGCCAGCCTAAACTACCCGGGGGAAAAACTGTTTTTT	CASLNYPGEKLFF
TRBD2	.	TRBJ2-1	TRBV11-1	TGTGCCAGCAGCTTAATTCTTAGCGGGGGATACAATGAGCAGTTCTTC	CASSLILSGGYNEQFF
TRBD1	few	TRBJ1-5	TRBV12-3/TRBV12-4	TGTGCCAGCAGTTTGACAGGGAATCAGCCCCAGCATTTT	CASSLTGNQPQHF
TRBD2	.	TRBJ2-7	TRBV7-3	TGTGCCAGCAGCTTATCCCTTTTAGCGGGGGGCGCCCTCTCGCTCGCCTACGAGCAGTACTTC	CASSLSLLAGGALSLAYEQYF
TRBD1	.	TRBJ2-3	TRBV9	TGTGCCAGCAGCGCGTACCTCCTAACAGGGGGCGATACGCAGTATTTT	CASSAYLLTGGDTQYF
.	.	TRBJ1-2	TRBV27	TGTGCCAGCAGTTTATATCAGGCAGGAAACTATGGCTACACCTTC	CASSLYQAGNYGYTF
TRBD1	.	TRBJ2-7	TRBV6-1	TGTGCCAGCAGTGAGGCCACAACCAGCCGGGACAGGGGGTCCTACGAGCAGTACTTC	CASSEATTSRDRGSYEQYF
TRBD1	.	TRBJ1-1	TRBV5-4	TGTGCCAGCAGCTTGGGAGGGGGCGCCGGGAACACTGAAGCTTTCTTT	CASSLGGGAGNTEAFF
.	.	TRBJ2-7	TRBV21-1	TGTGCCAGCAGTTCGGCTTCTCTCCGGGACTACACCTACGAGCAGTACTTC	CASSSASLRDYTYEQYF
.	.	TRBJ2-7	TRBV28	TGTGCCAGCAGCCAACGGGGACTGCGGGAGCAGTACTTC	CASSQRGLREQYF
.	.	TRBJ2-1	TRBV5-1	TGCGCCAGCAGCAGCGCTGGGGGACACTCCTACAATGAGCAGTTCTTC	CASSSAGGHSYNEQFF
TRBD2	.	TRBJ2-7	TRBV11-2	TGTGCCAGCAGACCCGGGACTAGCGGGACCTACGAGCAGTACTTC	CASRPGTSGTYEQYF
TRBD1	.	TRBJ1-2	TRBV6-5	TGTGCCAGCAGTTACGCGGGACAGGGGGCCAGCTACACCTTC	CASSYAGQGASYTF
TRBD1	.	TRBJ1-1	TRBV18	TGTGCCAGCTCACCTTTTGAGACAGGGGGCTTGAACACTGAAGCTTTCTTT	CASSPFETGGLNTEAFF
.	.	TRBJ1-1	TRBV19	TGTGCCACTTCTGGGCCATGGTCGGAAGCTTTCTTT	CATSGPWSEAFF
.	.	TRBJ1-5	TRBV5-6	TGTGCCAGCAGCTTGGGCGCAGGGGAGTATAGCAATCAGCCCCAGCATTTT	CASSLGAGEYSNQPQHF
.	.	TRBJ1-2	TRBV6-5	TGTGCCACCTCCGTCAGGGACGGGGGTGGTGGCTACACCTTC	CATSVRDGGGGYTF
TRBD2	once	TRBJ2-3	TRBV3-1/TRBV3-2	TGTGCCAGCAGCCCCTCGACTAGCGGGGTAAGCACAGATACGCAGTATTTT	CASSPSTSGVSTDTQYF
.	once	TRBJ1-1	TRBV30	TGTGCCTGGAGCCTTCAGCGGAACACTGAAGCTTTCTTT	CAWSLQRNTEAFF
.	.	TRBJ1-4	TRBV4-1	TGCGCCAGCAGCCAAGTTAAACAGGCAACTAATGAAAAACTGTTTTTT	CASSQVKQATNEKLFF
TRBD1	once	TRBJ2-7	TRBV28	TGTGCCAGCAGGGGGACAGGGAGAGTGTACGAGCAGTACTTC	CASRGTGRVYEQYF
.	.	TRBJ2-7	TRBV4-3	TGCGCCAGCAGCCAAGCTACAGGGCGCGGCTTGGGCACCTACGAGCAGTACTTC	CASSQATGRGLGTYEQYF
.	few	TRBJ2-7	TRBV5-1	TGCGCCAGCACCTCCCAGGGCTACGAGCAGTACTTC	CASTSQGYEQYF